A single T cell receptor beta chain is shown here with its context. This clonotype occurred a few times. Its antigen has not been determined. Within one base of it there is no much larger clone, and no base qualities were kept. Naive CD8 T cell libraries were made from 20,000 to 1,000,000 sorted cells using 10%, 30% or 50% of purified RNA. Naive CD8 T cells were FACS-sorted as CD8+CD4-CCR7+CD45RA+ on a BD FACSAria II into RLT Plus buffer. To test detection sensitivity, Jurkat RNA equal to ten TCR copies was added to samples of about 17,000-1,100,000 naive CD8 T cells. Enrichment of CD8 T cells was performed with RosetteSep CD8+ T Cell Enrichment Cocktail and Ficoll-Paque, after which ACK red cell lysis was carried out. These data are taken from a study of molecular identifiers for immune sequencing clone quantification listed by TCRdb under 2018. Concerning the study at large: In a replicate experiment, RNA from roughly 20,000 or 100,000 naive CD8 T cells was split into five aliquots, four of which were sequenced. CD8 T cells were used in a methods study to benchmark molecular-identifier clustering-based TCR repertoire sequencing (MIDCIRS) and TCR RNA copy counting. Broader findings and caveats from the paper: Modeling gave about 3.3 recovered TCR RNA copies per cell versus 8 to 10 by digital PCR, implying about 30% capture efficiency. Spiked-in Jurkat TCR RNA equivalent to a single cell was reported to be detectable even among approximately 1.1 million naive CD8 T cells. The naive libraries included spiked-in Jurkat TCR RNA (about nine copies' worth), and this RNA is not part of the donor repertoire. When barcode sub-clustering was left out, chimeric consensus sequences inflated TCR diversity, with chimeras reaching as high as 47%. In CMV-specific effector cells, clones with more than 20 RNA copies contained over 98% of molecules, whereas in naive cells such clones contained under 1% of molecules. Highly expanded clone sizes could be underestimated if identical TCR molecules share a barcode.

The germline V gene gives CDR1 as MNHEY and CDR2 as SVGEGT. CDR3 length: 15 amino acids, cysteine to phenylalanine. This entry keeps only the CDR3 DNA: 45 bases, framed from base 1. The trim is 6 bases for V and 2 bases for J, with a gap of 16 bases between the germline ends. The method behind the library was PCR. The sequencing machine was an Illumina HiSeq 4000. Bulk TCR libraries were made following a previously described method, with the TCR primers given in Table S5. Total RNA was purified with the Qiagen AllPrep DNA/RNA kit. Reads from multiple sequencing runs of the same library were pooled before analysis. For the original study's pipeline: Reads were retained only if an exact TCR constant sequence was present, and the retained reads were trimmed to 150 nt and grouped according to their 12-nt molecular barcodes. Reads within each barcode group were sub-clustered using a 15% Levenshtein threshold, and quality-weighted consensus sequences were constructed for each RNA molecule. Non-functional sequences were discarded, and so were lower-count sequences lying one edit away from another sequence. Barcode sub-clusters with fewer than 20% of the maximum read count were removed, based on fitting two negative binomial distributions. TCRdb handled the public reads itself, with Q25 trimming in fastp and clone calling in MiXCR, and kept productive beta chains. Rows matching on CDR3 protein sequence are summarized as one entry with the most common DNA and genes. TCRdb, not the original authors, processed these V and J calls. A total of 490,000 or so distinct CDR3 sequences appear in this sample, around 21% of them only once. About 0.84% of the sample rests with the top ten.

Rearrangement joined TRBV6-2 or TRBV6-3 to TRBJ1-2, and TRBD1 may be the D gene, going by 5 matching bases. Sequencing was done on a sample of naive CD8+ T cells from blood, with Jurkat cell RNA spiked in. This sample's cell subset or site label indicates: FACS-sorted CD8+CD4-CCR7+CD45RA+ naive T cells. The TCR was taken from a human donor in good health. Some libraries in this study had Jurkat cell RNA spiked in. CDR3 protein: CASSSVRRGNYGYTF. The nucleotides are TGTGCCAGCAGCTCCGTTCGGAGGGGAAACTATGGCTACACCTTC.